The subject of this entry is one TCR beta chain. Antigen: not known. Unique-molecular-identifier-tagged TCR beta cDNA libraries were used. A single record per CDR3 protein comes from TCRdb applying MiXCR to the PCR reads. The sample holds 350,000 to 500,000 distinct CDR3 sequences, about 39% seen once. This sample was taken from a study of post-analysis software for immune sequencing data. This CDR3 is built from 11 residues. Trimming pared 7 bases from V and 9 bases from J, leaving 12 bases between. Germline V lookup: CDR1 SGHTA, CDR2 FQGNSA. General study points: The study found TRBV5-6, TRBV5-1 and TRBV20-1 among a handful of TRBV segments more frequent in patients than controls.

This chain uses TRBV7-2 with TRBJ2-5, with D perhaps being TRBD1 or TRBD2 (5 bases each). The TCR comes from a girl under 10 years old with multiple sclerosis. Input material: blood. CDR3 bases: TGTGCCAGCACCTTGGGGGAGCCCCAGTACTTC. Its protein is CASTLGEPQYF.